This passage covers 3 T cell receptor beta chains from one sample sequenced in a study of beta chain features in type 1 diabetes. For these TCRs, the target antigens are not known. General observations from the study: Moderate yet significant TCRB CDR3 shortening was seen in Type 1 diabetes patients in all four CD4+ subsets.

The entirety of the isolated RNA underwent reverse transcription, so expressed TCRB transcripts were sequenced. Libraries were prepared by immunoSEQ multiplex PCR; TCRdb keeps only in-frame clonotypes and omits some of them. There are 120,000 to 150,000 clones in the sample; about 13% occur only once, and around 1.2% lies in the top ten. Sequencing input: central memory CD4+ T cells from blood. The receptors shown here come from a man younger than 35 with type 1 diabetes.

This clone was seen once. The chain employs TRBV11-1 and TRBJ2-7; a possible D gene is TRBD1 (5 bases). The CDR3 is 14 residues long. Trimming left V 8 bases short and J 5 bases short, with 19 bases between. Germline lookup yields CDR1 SGHAT and CDR2 FQDESV (reference sequence). CDR3 DNA: TGTGCCAGCGGCAAATGGGGCCTAACCCACGAGCAGTACTTC. This encodes CASGKWGLTHEQYF.

This clone showed up just a few times. This sequence joins TRBV7-2 and TRBJ1-2; D unresolved. The CDR3 contains 13 residues. Germline CDR1 reads SGHTA; CDR2 reads FQGNSA. V lost 5 bases and J lost 8, with 15 bases in between. CDR3 nucleotide sequence: TGTGCCAGCAGCCTCCAAAGGGATTACGGCTACACCTTC. Its translation is CASSLQRDYGYTF.

The V gene is TRBV7-9, the J gene TRBJ2-1; D assignment may be TRBD1 or TRBD2 (5 bases each). Per the germline V gene, CDR1 is SEHNR and CDR2 is FQNEAQ (reference sequence). V lost 5 bases and J 8 bases, leaving 19 bases between the germline ends. This CDR3 has 15 amino acids. For the CDR3, the DNA is TGTGCCAGCAGCCCGGGACCGGGGTTGATCTATGAGCAGTTCTTC. Translation: CASSPGPGLIYEQFF.